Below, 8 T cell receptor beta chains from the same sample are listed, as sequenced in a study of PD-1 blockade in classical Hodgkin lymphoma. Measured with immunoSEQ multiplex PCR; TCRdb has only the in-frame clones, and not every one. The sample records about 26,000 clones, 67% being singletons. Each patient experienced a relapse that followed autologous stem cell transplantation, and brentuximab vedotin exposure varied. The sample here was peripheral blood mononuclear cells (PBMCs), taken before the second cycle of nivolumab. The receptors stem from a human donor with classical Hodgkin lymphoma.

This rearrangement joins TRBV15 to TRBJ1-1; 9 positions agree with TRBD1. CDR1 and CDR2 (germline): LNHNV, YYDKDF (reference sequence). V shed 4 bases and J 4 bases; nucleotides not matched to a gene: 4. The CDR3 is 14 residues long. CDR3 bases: TGTGCCACCAGCACACAGGGGGCGGGCACTGAAGCTTTCTTT. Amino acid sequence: CATSTQGAGTEAFF.

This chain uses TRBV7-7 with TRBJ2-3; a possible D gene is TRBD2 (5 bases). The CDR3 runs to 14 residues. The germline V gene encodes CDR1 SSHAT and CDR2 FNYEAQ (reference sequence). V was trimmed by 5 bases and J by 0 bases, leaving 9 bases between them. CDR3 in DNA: TGTGCCAGCAGCGCAAGCGGAAGCACAGATACGCAGTATTTT. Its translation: CASSASGSTDTQYF.

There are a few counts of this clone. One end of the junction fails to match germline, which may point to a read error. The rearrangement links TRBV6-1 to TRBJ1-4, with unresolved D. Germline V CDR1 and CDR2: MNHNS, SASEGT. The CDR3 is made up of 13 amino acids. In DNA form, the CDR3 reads TGTGCCAGCAGTGAAGTGGTTGGGCCATTGGTCGCTTTT. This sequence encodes CASSEVVGPLVAF.

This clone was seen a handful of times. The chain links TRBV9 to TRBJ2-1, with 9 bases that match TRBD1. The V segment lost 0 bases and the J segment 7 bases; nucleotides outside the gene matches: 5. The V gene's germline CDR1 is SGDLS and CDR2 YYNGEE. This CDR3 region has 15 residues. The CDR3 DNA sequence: TGTGCCAGCAGCGTAGCCGGGACAGGGAGGAATGAGCAGTTCTTC. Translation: CASSVAGTGRNEQFF.

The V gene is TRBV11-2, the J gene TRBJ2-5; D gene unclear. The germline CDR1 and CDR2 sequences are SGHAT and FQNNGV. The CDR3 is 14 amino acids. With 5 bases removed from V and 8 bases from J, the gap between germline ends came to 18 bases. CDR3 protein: CASSLSLEFGTQYF. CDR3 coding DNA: TGTGCCAGCAGCCTCTCTCTAGAATTCGGCACCCAGTACTTC.

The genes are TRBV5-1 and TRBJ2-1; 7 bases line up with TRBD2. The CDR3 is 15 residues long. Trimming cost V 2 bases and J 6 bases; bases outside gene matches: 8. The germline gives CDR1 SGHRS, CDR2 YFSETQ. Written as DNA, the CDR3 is TGCGCCAGCAGCTTAGGACCCGGCGGGAGCAATGAGCAGTTCTTC. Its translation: CASSLGPGGSNEQFF.

The CDR3 loop reads CASSPHGAGNQPQHF. The CDR3 nucleotides read TGTGCCAGCAGCCCTCATGGGGCTGGGAACCAGCCCCAGCATTTT. The chain uses TRBV6-5 and TRBJ1-5; TRBD1 might be the D (5 bases). Trimming pared 6 bases from V and 7 bases from J, leaving 19 bases between. Germline CDR1 and CDR2: MNHEY and SVGAGI. The CDR3 has 15 residues.

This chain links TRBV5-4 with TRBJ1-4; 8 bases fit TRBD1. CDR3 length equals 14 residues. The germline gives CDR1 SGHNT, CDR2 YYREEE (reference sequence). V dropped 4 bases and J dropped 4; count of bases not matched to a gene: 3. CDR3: CASSIGQGNEKLFF. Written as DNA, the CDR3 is TGTGCCAGCAGCATTGGACAGGGTAATGAAAAACTGTTTTTT.